The 7 T cell receptor delta chains given below trace back to one sample, sequenced in a study of γδ T cells in repeated Plasmodium falciparum infection. Bulk repertoires came from Vgamma9/Vdelta2+ or Vdelta2-negative gammadelta T cells flow-sorted from PBMC. TCRdb re-processed the multiplex PCR reads using CATT. Of some 100,000 delta-chain clones in the sample, approximately 1.4% were seen once. The sequenced sample was gamma-delta T cells from blood. The source is a pool of human donors (malaria-infected and uninfected, not separated).

In the case of this clone: TCRdb's protein for this DNA is that of a much larger clone and differs from the translation at residue 2, likely a read error; the protein shown is the DNA translation. The rearrangement uses TRDV2 and TRDJ1; TRDD3 is a possible D gene (6 bases). The CDR3 spans 18 residues. Per germline, CDR1 GEAIGNYY and CDR2 EKD. This chain's CDR3 is CSCDTVSQGGKYTDKLIF. The CDR3 DNA is TGTTCCTGTGACACCGTAAGTCAAGGGGGAAAGTACACCGATAAACTCATCTTT.

A note on this clone: With a far larger clone one base away, a read error is the likely cause. Other DNA sequences in this sample translate to the same CDR3. The CDR3: CALGEYTTYWGIPTDKLIF. The DNA of the CDR3 is TGTGCTCTTGGGGAATATACTACGTACTGGGGGATACCCACCGATAAACTCATCTTC. The V gene is given as TRDV1, and no J gene call is available; the DNA was not used to check the table's D call, TRDD3. The CDR3 spans 19 residues. The germline CDR1 and CDR2 sequences are TSWWSYY and QGS.

This clone was seen a handful of times. This probably arose from a read error, given a far larger clone one base away. Other DNA sequences in the same sample also yield this CDR3. The chain links TRDV1 to TRDJ1, with 7 bases identical to TRDD3. TCRdb carries no J gene annotation; the J gene was assigned here by matching the DNA with germline. The germline gives CDR1 TSWWSYY, CDR2 QGS. The CDR3 spans 19 residues. CDR3 sequence (DNA): TGTGCCCTTGGGGGACGCATAAACCGCTCGTGTAGGGACACCGATAAACTCATCTTT. Translated: CALGGRINRSCRDTDKLIF.

To note about this clone: The TCRdb record carries a much larger clone's protein, which differs from this DNA's translation at residue 7; a read error is the likely cause, and the protein listed here is the DNA translation. The chain is built from TRDV1 and TRDJ1; D possibly corresponds to TRDD3 (5 bases). Germline V gives CDR1 TSWWSYY, CDR2 QGS. The ends were cut back, 1 base at V and 3 bases at J, with 24 bases in the middle. The CDR3 has 19 amino acids. In DNA form, the CDR3 reads TGTGCTCTTGGGGAACAGATTCGTCGGGGAATACGGGAACCCGATAAACTCATCTTT. Encoded protein: CALGEQIRRGIREPDKLIF.

This clone was found a few times. A read error likely explains why the TCRdb protein, taken from a much larger clone, differs from this DNA's translation at residue 9; the protein shown is translated from the DNA. The V and J genes are TRDV1 and TRDJ1; TRDD3 might be the D (5 bases). The J gene, not given by TCRdb, was assigned here from a germline match of the nucleotide sequence. The germline V and J ends were trimmed by 1 base and 1 base, with 28 bases remaining between them. The CDR3 sequence is 21 residues long. The V gene's germline CDR1 is TSWWSYY and CDR2 QGS. CDR3 DNA sequence: TGTGCTCTTGGGGAACCCCAAAGACGTTCCGAGAGGGTATACGCCACCGATAAACTCATCTTT. Translated: CALGEPQRRSERVYATDKLIF.

This clone was recorded at least ten times. TCRdb's entry gives the protein of a much larger clone, which mismatches this DNA's translation at residue 16, likely from a read error; the protein reported here is translated from the DNA. The V gene is TRDV2; the J gene was not called; the table's D call, TRDD3, has no DNA check behind it. The CDR3 covers 18 residues. Looked up from germline, CDR1 is GEAIGNYY and CDR2 is EKD. The CDR3 coding sequence is TGTGCCTGTGACACCTCCACTGGGGGATCACTGTACACCGATAAACCCATCTTT. Translating it yields CACDTSTGGSLYTDKPIF.

Concerning this clone itself: TCRdb pairs this DNA with a much larger clone's protein that differs at residue 3, likely a read error; the protein shown was translated from the DNA. The CDR3 sequence is CARERPSPHDKLIF. The CDR3 nucleotides are TGTGCCCGTGAGAGGCCTTCCCCTCACGATAAACTCATCTTT. V and J are TRDV2 and TRDJ1; the D gene is possibly TRDD2 (6 bases). TCRdb leaves out the J gene; it was filled in here by matching the DNA to germline. The CDR3 covers 14 residues. The germline gives CDR1 GEAIGNYY, CDR2 EKD.